The clone carrying this T cell receptor beta chain was detected only once. Its antigen is as yet unknown. Germline CDR1 and CDR2: MNHNS and SASEGT. The CDR3 is 15 amino acids. The J segment lost 4 bases and the V segment lost 10 bases, leaving 9 bases of the junction unmatched. The data were obtained in a study of graft-versus-host responses after intestinal transplantation. Study details: Recipients obtained multivisceral, liver-intestinal, or isolated intestinal transplants. The recipients all started with anti-thymocyte globulin induction and then took tacrolimus and steroids for two to four years.

General study points: Some GvH clones were seen earlier in gut or blood, suggesting intestinal origin. There was an association between peak levels of circulating GvH clones and early post-transplant HvG declines.

Assay: immunoSEQ multiplex PCR; the TCRdb copy retains only in-frame clones and omits some. This sample has about 64,000 clones, with 85% to 95% found just once. This clonotype originated in a human donor who was the organ donor for an intestinal transplant. This chain uses TRBV6-1 with TRBJ2-3, with TRBD2 matching 12 bases. The sequences come from unstimulated CD8+ T cells sorted from spleen or lymph node cells, collected before transplant. The CDR3 sequence is CATSSGRADADTQYF. The CDR3 DNA follows: TGTGCCACCTCTAGCGGGAGGGCGGATGCAGATACGCAGTATTTT.